This is a list of T cell receptor beta chains from one sample in a study of blood T cell repertoires in COVID-19. TCRdb keeps only in-frame clones here, not all; method: immunoSEQ multiplex PCR. This sample has roughly 190,000 clones, with around 80% found just once. The material sequenced was peripheral blood. The receptors stem from a human donor in a cohort sampled during active COVID-19. The CDR3 runs from the conserved cysteine through the conserved F or W. A D gene is named only where the DNA matches it firmly. Clone size is given for some rows only: seen once, a few or many times, or a class if the clone is expanded.

D gene: TRBD2; V gene: TRBV15; clone size: NA; J gene: TRBJ2-6; CDR3 DNA: TGTGCCACCAGCCCGGTCGGGAGCGGGGGGGCGCTCACTGGGGCCAACGTCCTGACTTTC; CDR3 protein: CATSPVGSGGALTGANVLTF
D gene: NA; V gene: TRBV7-2; clone size: once; J gene: TRBJ1-4; CDR3 DNA: TGTGCCAGCAGCTTATATGATGAAAAACTGTTTTTT; CDR3 protein: CASSLYDEKLFF
D gene: NA; V gene: TRBV6-6; clone size: NA; J gene: TRBJ1-5; CDR3 DNA: TGTGCCAGCAGATCCTTTGGGACTCTCAGCAATCAGCCCCAGCATTTT; CDR3 protein: CASRSFGTLSNQPQHF
D gene: TRBD2; V gene: TRBV6-5; clone size: NA; J gene: TRBJ2-1; CDR3 DNA: TGTGCCAGCAGCCCCACGGGGGGACACAATGAGCAGTTCTTC; CDR3 protein: CASSPTGGHNEQFF
D gene: NA; V gene: TRBV9; clone size: NA; J gene: TRBJ1-1; CDR3 DNA: TGTGCCAGCAGGTCCCCCCCATACACGGAAGCTTTCTTT; CDR3 protein: CASRSPPYTEAFF
D gene: NA; V gene: TRBV18; clone size: NA; J gene: TRBJ2-1; CDR3 DNA: TGTGCCAGCTCTTCTTTGGGCCAGGGGGGATCTCTGAGTGAGCAGTTCTTC; CDR3 protein: CASSSLGQGGSLSEQFF
D gene: NA; V gene: TRBV5-6; clone size: NA; J gene: TRBJ2-3; CDR3 DNA: TGTGCCAGCAGCCTGTCGGTAGCGAGTAGGACGCAGTATTTT; CDR3 protein: CASSLSVASRTQYF
D gene: NA; V gene: TRBV19; clone size: NA; J gene: TRBJ1-5; CDR3 DNA: TGTGCCACCGCCGTTGCGGCTAGTGGCAATCAGCCCCAGCATTTT; CDR3 protein: CATAVAASGNQPQHF
D gene: NA; V gene: TRBV10-2; clone size: NA; J gene: TRBJ1-3; CDR3 DNA: TGCGCCAGCAGTGAGTCTTATCTGAGCTCTGGAAACACCATATATTTT; CDR3 protein: CASSESYLSSGNTIYF
D gene: TRBD2; V gene: TRBV12-3/TRBV12-4; clone size: NA; J gene: TRBJ2-1; CDR3 DNA: TGTGCCAGCCTAGCGGGAGTCAATGAGCAGTTCTTC; CDR3 protein: CASLAGVNEQFF
D gene: TRBD1; V gene: TRBV10-2; clone size: once; J gene: TRBJ1-5; CDR3 DNA: TGCGCCACCCAACAGGGGGCGAGCAATCAGCCCCAGCATTTT; CDR3 protein: CATQQGASNQPQHF
D gene: TRBD2; V gene: TRBV6-6; clone size: NA; J gene: TRBJ2-4; CDR3 DNA: TGTGCCAGCAGTAGCGGGGGGACTCGAGCCAAAAACATTCAGTACTTC; CDR3 protein: CASSSGGTRAKNIQYF
D gene: TRBD1; V gene: TRBV6-5; clone size: few; J gene: TRBJ1-1; CDR3 DNA: TGTGCCAGCAGCCCGACAGGGGGCAGGGTTGAAGCTTTCTTT; CDR3 protein: CASSPTGGRVEAFF
D gene: NA; V gene: TRBV7-6; clone size: NA; J gene: TRBJ2-7; CDR3 DNA: TGTGCCAGCAGCTCCGGGGGACTGACGAGCTCCTACGAGCAGTACTTC; CDR3 protein: CASSSGGLTSSYEQYF
D gene: NA; V gene: TRBV5-4; clone size: NA; J gene: TRBJ2-1; CDR3 DNA: TGTGCCAGCAGCTTGGAAGGACAGAGGCAGTTCTTC; CDR3 protein: CASSLEGQRQFF
D gene: TRBD1; V gene: TRBV27; clone size: NA; J gene: TRBJ2-2; CDR3 DNA: TGTGCCAGCAAGTACTATGGAGCAGGGGGAACCGGGGAGCTGTTTTTT; CDR3 protein: CASKYYGAGGTGELFF
D gene: NA; V gene: TRBV5-4; clone size: few; J gene: TRBJ2-1; CDR3 DNA: TGTGCCAGCAGCGGCAGACTAGGCCTCAATGAGCAGTTCTTC; CDR3 protein: CASSGRLGLNEQFF
D gene: TRBD1; V gene: TRBV7-9; clone size: NA; J gene: TRBJ2-5; CDR3 DNA: TGTGCCAGCAGCCCTACACAGAGGACAGGGGAGGCCCAGTACTTC; CDR3 protein: CASSPTQRTGEAQYF
D gene: NA; V gene: TRBV5-1; clone size: NA; J gene: TRBJ2-5; CDR3 DNA: TGCGCCAGCAGCTTGGGAGGAAGTGGGGGGTTGGAGACCCAGTACTTC; CDR3 protein: CASSLGGSGGLETQYF
D gene: TRBD2; V gene: TRBV6-1; clone size: many; J gene: TRBJ2-1; CDR3 DNA: TGTGCCAGCAGTGACTTTCTAGCGGGCAAAAGCTCCTACAATGAGCAGTTCTTC; CDR3 protein: CASSDFLAGKSSYNEQFF
D gene: NA; V gene: TRBV6-5; clone size: NA; J gene: TRBJ1-1; CDR3 DNA: TGTGCCAGCAGTTACGATTTTAGGGGCACTGAAGCTTTCTTT; CDR3 protein: CASSYDFRGTEAFF
D gene: NA; V gene: TRBV10-2; clone size: NA; J gene: TRBJ2-2; CDR3 DNA: TGCGCCAGCTGTTTAGGACAGACCGCCGGGGAGCTGTTTTTT; CDR3 protein: CASCLGQTAGELFF
D gene: TRBD1; V gene: TRBV18; clone size: NA; J gene: TRBJ1-4; CDR3 DNA: TGTGCCAGCTCACCACCTACAGGGGAGGCTGAAAAACTGTTTTTT; CDR3 protein: CASSPPTGEAEKLFF
D gene: TRBD2; V gene: TRBV7-8; clone size: NA; J gene: TRBJ2-1; CDR3 DNA: TGTGCCAGCAGCCGTAGCGGGAGGGTATACAATGAGCAGTTCTTC; CDR3 protein: CASSRSGRVYNEQFF
D gene: NA; V gene: TRBV27; clone size: NA; J gene: TRBJ1-6; CDR3 DNA: TGTGCCAGCAGTTTGCGACTCGGGACACCCAATTCACCCCTCCACTTT; CDR3 protein: CASSLRLGTPNSPLHF
D gene: TRBD1; V gene: TRBV2; clone size: once; J gene: TRBJ1-1; CDR3 DNA: TGTGCCAGCCTTAAACAGGGGCTTAACACTGAAGCTTTCTTT; CDR3 protein: CASLKQGLNTEAFF
D gene: NA; V gene: TRBV7-8; clone size: few; J gene: TRBJ1-5; CDR3 DNA: TGTGCCAGCAGCCCCGGAGGCTATCAGCCCCAGCATTTT; CDR3 protein: CASSPGGYQPQHF
D gene: TRBD2; V gene: TRBV4-1; clone size: NA; J gene: TRBJ2-1; CDR3 DNA: TGCGCCAGCAGCCCACGGGGACTAGCGGGTGTAGACAGCTCCTACAATGAGCAGTTCTTC; CDR3 protein: CASSPRGLAGVDSSYNEQFF
D gene: NA; V gene: TRBV3-1/TRBV3-2; clone size: NA; J gene: TRBJ2-5; CDR3 DNA: TGTGCCAGCAGCCAAGGTCGGGGTTTAAAGACCCAGTACTTC; CDR3 protein: CASSQGRGLKTQYF
D gene: TRBD2; V gene: TRBV7-2; clone size: NA; J gene: TRBJ2-1; CDR3 DNA: TGTGCCAGCAGCCCTTCTTCCAGCGGGGGGGCCCTTGAGCAGTTCTTC; CDR3 protein: CASSPSSSGGALEQFF
D gene: TRBD1; V gene: TRBV7-2; clone size: few; J gene: TRBJ1-2; CDR3 DNA: TGTGCCAGCAGCTTAGACAGGGGACAGCGTGGCTACACCTTC; CDR3 protein: CASSLDRGQRGYTF
D gene: NA; V gene: TRBV19; clone size: NA; J gene: TRBJ1-4; CDR3 DNA: TGTGCCAGTAGTAGCAGGGTTAACGGTGAAAAACTGTTTTTT; CDR3 protein: CASSSRVNGEKLFF
D gene: NA; V gene: TRBV9; clone size: NA; J gene: TRBJ1-2; CDR3 DNA: TGTGCCAGCAGCGTAGGGGTACAGGATGGCTACACCTTC; CDR3 protein: CASSVGVQDGYTF
D gene: TRBD1; V gene: TRBV10-3; clone size: NA; J gene: TRBJ2-6; CDR3 DNA: TGTGCCATCAGTGAGTCGCCGGGACAGGGATCTAGATCTGGGGCCAACGTCCTGACTTTC; CDR3 protein: CAISESPGQGSRSGANVLTF